A single sample is the source of the 28 T cell receptor beta chains below, sequenced in a study of cytomegalovirus exposure and HLA in healthy donors. The repertoire was sequenced with immunoSEQ multiplex PCR; TCRdb's copy has only in-frame clones and lacks some. Of 200,000 to 250,000 clones listed, about 87% are singletons. The material sequenced was PBMCs. The receptors here all came from a young man in good health and CMV-seronegative.

V and J are TRBV28 and TRBJ2-1; TRBD1 is a possible D gene (5 bases). This CDR3 is built from 16 residues. The V gene lost 1 base and the J gene lost 0 bases, with 10 bases spanning the gap. CDR1 and CDR2 (germline): MDHEN, SYDVKM. CDR3 nucleotides: TGTGCCAGCAGTTTATTCTTAACAGGCTCCTACAATGAGCAGTTCTTC. As protein: CASSLFLTGSYNEQFF.

This clone was picked up a small number of times. The chain uses TRBV15 and TRBJ2-3; D ambiguous. CDR3 size: 12 residues. Per the germline V gene, CDR1 is LNHNV and CDR2 is YYDKDF (reference sequence). V was clipped by 0 bases and J by 6 bases, with 4 bases between them. CDR3 sequence reads: CATSRDQDTQYF. The CDR3 region has the DNA TGTGCCACCAGCAGAGATCAGGATACGCAGTATTTT.

V gene TRBV5-4 combines with J gene TRBJ2-5; D is possibly TRBD1 (6 bases). The CDR3 runs 15 residues. V lost 3 bases to trimming and J lost 2 bases, with 14 bases between them. Per the germline V gene, CDR1 is SGHNT and CDR2 is YYREEE (reference sequence). The CDR3, as DNA: TGTGCCAGCAGCTACGGATGGACAGTTCAAGAGACCCAGTACTTC. This gives the protein CASSYGWTVQETQYF.

The chain is built from TRBV7-2 and TRBJ1-3; perhaps TRBD1 as D (6 bases). This CDR3 is built from 16 residues. Germline V CDR1 and CDR2: SGHTA, FQGNSA. V was clipped by 2 bases and J by 0 bases, with 11 bases between them. CDR3 sequence reads: CASSLTGLLSGNTIYF. The DNA for the CDR3 is TGTGCCAGCAGCTTAACAGGGCTCCTCTCTGGAAACACCATATATTTT.

This chain links TRBV6-5 with TRBJ2-3, with D possibly matching TRBD2 (6 bases). Per germline, CDR1 MNHEY and CDR2 SVGAGI. Trimming pared 2 bases from V and 6 bases from J, leaving 9 bases between. CDR3 length equals 13 residues. The CDR3 nucleotides read TGTGCCAGCAGTTACCGGAGGGGTGATACGCAGTATTTT. Its translation: CASSYRRGDTQYF.

The chain recombines TRBV5-1 with TRBJ1-3; the D is unclear. V lost 4 bases, J lost 0 bases, and 11 bases lay in between. The CDR3 contains 15 residues. CDR1 and CDR2 from the germline V gene are SGHRS and YFSETQ. DNA for the CDR3: TGCGCCAGCAGCGATACCGCCAGCTCTGGAAACACCATATATTTT. Protein: CASSDTASSGNTIYF.

CDR3 in amino acids: CASSPPGGGALNGYTF. The CDR3 DNA reads TGTGCCAGCAGTCCCCCGGGAGGGGGCGCGTTAAACGGCTACACCTTC. The chain has TRBV28 and TRBJ1-2; 7 bases agree with TRBD1. In germline, CDR1 is MDHEN, CDR2 SYDVKM. After removal of 5 bases from V and 8 bases from J, the junction contained 17 bases not matched to a gene. The CDR3 contains 16 residues.

The chain carries TRBV9 and TRBJ2-7, with 10 bases identical to TRBD1. J lost 7 bases, V lost 4 bases, and 11 bases had no gene match. This CDR3 comprises 15 residues. Germline V gene lookup returns CDR1 SGDLS and CDR2 YYNGEE. The CDR3 spells CASSPPGQGSSEQYF. The CDR3, as DNA: TGTGCCAGCAGCCCCCCGGGACAGGGGTCTTCGGAGCAGTACTTC.

The J gene is TRBJ2-5, the V gene TRBV23-1, with D tentatively TRBD1 (6 bases). TRBV23-1 is placed among ORFs of uncertain function. V lost 2 bases to trimming and J lost 1 base, with 11 bases between them. The CDR3 contains 15 residues. CDR3 DNA sequence: TGCGCCAGCAGTCAACAGGACAGCACCCAAGAGACCCAGTACTTC. Its protein product is CASSQQDSTQETQYF.

The chain employs TRBV6-6 and TRBJ1-5; D uncertain. This CDR3 is 12 amino acids long. Germline V CDR1 and CDR2: MNHNY, SVGAGI (reference sequence). Trimming removed 8 bases from V and 5 bases from J, with 10 bases in between. Here the CDR3 reads CASGDWDQPQHF. The CDR3 DNA follows: TGTGCCAGCGGCGACTGGGATCAGCCCCAGCATTTT.

V is TRBV27 and J is TRBJ2-5; 7 positions match TRBD1. CDR3 length: 13 amino acids. The trim removed 6 bases at V and 4 bases at J, leaving 5 bases unmatched. Germline V CDR1 and CDR2: MNHEY, SMNVEV (reference sequence). In DNA form, the CDR3 reads TGTGCCAGCAGGACAGGGCGTGGAGAGACCCAGTACTTC. Translating gives CASRTGRGETQYF.

A few counts support this clone. V usage is TRBV7-2 and J usage is TRBJ1-2, with TRBD1 identical over 11 bases. The V gene's germline CDR1 is SGHTA and CDR2 FQGNSA. The junction had 5 bases not matched to a gene; V was cut back by 7 bases and J by 4 bases. The CDR3 totals 14 residues. CDR3 sequence reads: CASIRTGGFYGYTF. As DNA, the CDR3 is TGTGCCAGCATCCGGACAGGGGGCTTCTATGGCTACACCTTC.

This chain joins TRBV7-9 and TRBJ1-5; TRBD1 matches at 7 bases. Germline values: CDR1 SEHNR, CDR2 FQNEAQ (reference sequence). The CDR3 covers 13 residues. The V and J ends lost 6 bases and 4 bases, in that order; junction bases with no gene match: 3. CDR3 sequence: CASRGTANQPQHF. In DNA form, the CDR3 reads TGTGCCAGCAGAGGGACAGCTAATCAGCCCCAGCATTTT. Filled out from reference TRBV7-9 and TRBJ1-5, the complete variable domain reads DTGVSQNPRHKITKRGQNVTFRCDPISEHNRLYWYRQTLGQGPEFLTYFQNEAQLEKSRLLSDRFSAERPKGSFSTLEIQRTEQGDSAMYLCASRGTANQPQHFGDGTRLSIL.

The chain uses TRBV20-1 and TRBJ2-7; maybe TRBD1 (6 bases). Trimming left V 6 bases short and J 6 bases short, with 12 bases between. The CDR3 loop spans 11 amino acids. The germline gives CDR1 DFQATT, CDR2 SNEGSKA (reference sequence). As DNA, the CDR3 is TGCAGTGCCCCTCGGACAGTCGAGCAGTACTTC. As protein: CSAPRTVEQYF.

In DNA, the CDR3 is TGTGCCAGACGGGACAGCTACACCGGGGAGCTGTTTTTT. Its protein product is CARRDSYTGELFF. This chain joins TRBV7-2 and TRBJ2-2; 7 bases agree with TRBD1. V lost 9 bases to trimming and J lost 3 bases; unmatched junction nucleotides: 4. Looked up from germline, CDR1 is SGHTA and CDR2 is FQGNSA. This CDR3 spans 13 amino acids.

The chain links TRBV6-1 to TRBJ2-5; perhaps TRBD1 as D (6 bases). The CDR3 is 14 amino acids. The V and J ends lost 1 base and 5 bases respectively, with 11 bases between them. Germline values: CDR1 MNHNS, CDR2 SASEGT. The CDR3 loop is CASSEGRGRETQYF. The CDR3 bases are TGTGCCAGCAGTGAAGGCAGGGGCCGGGAGACCCAGTACTTC.

The gene calls are TRBV5-6 and TRBJ1-2, with D perhaps TRBD1 (6 bases). V was shortened by 5 bases and J by 10 bases, with 12 bases between the two germline ends. The CDR3 is made up of 11 amino acids. Germline loops: CDR1 SGHDT, CDR2 YYEEEE. The CDR3, as DNA: TGTGCCAGCAGGCTTAACAGGGACTACACCTTC. Translated: CASRLNRDYTF.

With regard to this clone: This specimen includes other DNA sequences encoding the same CDR3. V and J are TRBV20-1 and TRBJ2-5; no clear D gene. The ends were cut back, 2 bases at V and 5 bases at J, with 6 bases in the middle. CDR1 and CDR2 from the germline V gene are DFQATT and SNEGSKA (reference sequence). The CDR3 sequence is 11 residues long. In DNA, the CDR3 is TGCAGTGCTAGATCCGGGGAGACCCAGTACTTC. It codes for CSARSGETQYF.

The chain carries TRBV4-3 and TRBJ2-3; D perhaps matches TRBD1 (5 bases). V shed 1 base and J shed 5 bases, with 13 bases lying between them. This CDR3 is 15 amino acids long. The germline V gene encodes CDR1 LGHNA and CDR2 YSLEER. The CDR3 sequence is CASSQGSGREDTQYF. CDR3 in DNA: TGCGCCAGCAGCCAAGGATCGGGCAGGGAAGATACGCAGTATTTT.

V gene TRBV10-2 combines with J gene TRBJ2-7, with a weak D call TRBD2 (5 bases). V lost 7 bases and J lost 5, with 15 bases in between. This CDR3 has 13 residues. Germline V gives CDR1 WSHSY, CDR2 SAAADI. This chain's CDR3 is CASKGLADDEQYF. The CDR3 bases are TGCGCCAGCAAGGGTCTAGCAGATGACGAGCAGTACTTC.

The V call is TRBV6-5, the J call TRBJ2-3, with D uncertain. In germline, CDR1 is MNHEY, CDR2 SVGAGI. The CDR3 length is 14 residues. Trimming cost V 2 bases and J 2 bases, with 8 bases left between them. For the CDR3, the DNA is TGTGCCAGCAGTTACGGGCAGGCCACAGATACGCAGTATTTT. It codes for CASSYGQATDTQYF.

The chain combines TRBV9 with TRBJ1-4, with D perhaps matching TRBD1 (6 bases). In germline, CDR1 is SGDLS, CDR2 YYNGEE. V was shortened by 3 bases and J by 2 bases, with 11 bases between the two germline ends. This CDR3 has 15 amino acids. The CDR3 loop reads CASSARGATNEKLFF. The CDR3, as DNA: TGTGCCAGCAGCGCCCGGGGGGCGACTAATGAAAAACTGTTTTTT.

This chain links TRBV18 with TRBJ2-7; TRBD1 is a possible D gene (6 bases). The CDR3 has 14 residues. V was cut by 5 bases and J by 1 base, with 12 bases left in between. Germline lookup yields CDR1 KGHSH and CDR2 LQKENI. CDR3 amino acids: CASSTGQTSYEQYF. In DNA, the CDR3 is TGTGCCAGCTCAACTGGACAGACTTCCTACGAGCAGTACTTC.

The chain combines TRBV20-1 with TRBJ1-2; the D gene is possibly TRBD1 (5 bases). The length of the CDR3 is 10 residues. Germline assignment: CDR1 DFQATT and CDR2 SNEGSKA (reference sequence). V shed 5 bases and J shed 6 bases, with 7 bases lying between them. The CDR3: CSAGANGYTF. The CDR3 DNA is TGCAGTGCTGGGGCCAATGGCTACACCTTC.

The chain has TRBV6-1 and TRBJ2-1; 10 nucleotides agree with TRBD2. The CDR3 totals 17 residues. Unmatched junction bases numbered 5, after V lost 2 bases and J lost 1 base. Germline CDR1 MNHNS, CDR2 SASEGT. The CDR3 spells CASSEPGLASSYNEQFF. CDR3 nucleotide sequence: TGTGCCAGCAGTGAACCGGGACTAGCGAGTTCCTACAATGAGCAGTTCTTC.

V is TRBV9 and J is TRBJ1-5; possible D gene TRBD1, 6 bases. The CDR3 runs to 13 residues. Between the trimmed V and J ends, which lost 3 bases and 7 bases, there was a span of 11 bases. Looked up from germline, CDR1 is SGDLS and CDR2 is YYNGEE. The CDR3 sequence: CASSGRGTQPQHF. CDR3 DNA sequence: TGTGCCAGCAGCGGTAGGGGGACACAGCCCCAGCATTTT.

The V gene is TRBV5-1, the J gene TRBJ2-2; a possible D gene is TRBD1 (6 bases). This CDR3 spans 17 amino acids. V dropped 4 bases and J dropped 0 bases, with 16 bases sitting between them. The germline gives CDR1 SGHRS, CDR2 YFSETQ. The CDR3 sequence: CASSGKNRVTNTGELFF. CDR3 sequence (DNA): TGCGCCAGCAGCGGAAAAAACAGGGTTACGAACACCGGGGAGCTGTTTTTT.

This chain links TRBV11-2 with TRBJ2-7; D uncertain. This CDR3 has 11 amino acids. Trimming cost V 5 bases and J 4 bases, with 6 bases left between them. Germline CDR1 reads SGHAT; CDR2 reads FQNNGV. The CDR3 protein is CASSPRYEQYF. As DNA, the CDR3 is TGTGCCAGCAGCCCGAGGTACGAGCAGTACTTC.